Listed below are T cell receptor beta chains from one sample, sequenced in a study of T cells in Graves' hyperthyroidism and ophthalmopathy. A single record per CDR3 protein comes from TCRdb applying MiXCR to the multiplex PCR reads. Of about 590,000 distinct CDR3 sequences listed, less than 20% are singletons. Sequencing was carried out using blood. These receptors all stem from a woman in her 30s with Graves' hyperthyroidism. The CDR3 runs from the conserved cysteine through the conserved F or W. The D gene is left open where the match is weak. Clone size is not always given. Where it is, it says once, few, many or a class for expanded clones.

J gene: TRBJ2-7
D gene: .
V gene: TRBV19
clone size: few
CDR3 DNA: TGTGCCAGTAGTATAGTTACCTACGAGCAGTACTTC
CDR3 protein: CASSIVTYEQYF

J gene: TRBJ2-7
D gene: TRBD1
V gene: TRBV29-1
clone size: few
CDR3 DNA: TGCAGCGCTCTGGACAGGGGGCAAACCTACGAGCAGTACTTC
CDR3 protein: CSALDRGQTYEQYF

J gene: TRBJ1-2
D gene: .
V gene: TRBV12-3/TRBV12-4
clone size: few
CDR3 DNA: TGTGCCAGCAGTTCTGTTGGTGACAGGCGTTGTGGCTACACCTTC
CDR3 protein: CASSSVGDRRCGYTF

J gene: TRBJ2-5
D gene: TRBD2
V gene: TRBV6-6
clone size: many
CDR3 DNA: TGTGCCAGCAGTTACTCGATCCTAGCGGGGGGGGAGACCCAGTACTTC
CDR3 protein: CASSYSILAGGETQYF

J gene: TRBJ1-2
D gene: .
V gene: TRBV29-1
clone size: .
CDR3 DNA: TGCAGCGTTATTACAGAGCTTAAGATAGGCTATGGCTACACCTTC
CDR3 protein: CSVITELKIGYGYTF

J gene: TRBJ2-7
D gene: TRBD2
V gene: TRBV20-1
clone size: few
CDR3 DNA: TGCAGTGCCTCAACCACTAGCGGGACTGCCCACGAGCAGTACTTC
CDR3 protein: CSASTTSGTAHEQYF

J gene: TRBJ2-7
D gene: TRBD1
V gene: TRBV6-1
clone size: many
CDR3 DNA: TGTGCCAGCAACAGACAGGGTGCGACCTACGAGCAGTACTTC
CDR3 protein: CASNRQGATYEQYF

J gene: TRBJ2-2
D gene: TRBD2
V gene: TRBV20-1
clone size: many
CDR3 DNA: TGCAGTGCTCATTTTGTAGTTAGCGGGGGCACCGGGGAGCTGTTTTTT
CDR3 protein: CSAHFVVSGGTGELFF

J gene: TRBJ2-7
D gene: .
V gene: TRBV11-2
clone size: many
CDR3 DNA: TGTGCCAGCAGCTCCGCCGGGGCAATCCGGCAAGAGCAGTACTTC
CDR3 protein: CASSSAGAIRQEQYF

J gene: TRBJ2-3
D gene: .
V gene: TRBV5-1
clone size: many
CDR3 DNA: TGCGCCAGCAGCTTGGGCCGGGACGGACTGGCGGATACGCAGTATTTT
CDR3 protein: CASSLGRDGLADTQYF

J gene: TRBJ1-6
D gene: .
V gene: TRBV20-1
clone size: .
CDR3 DNA: TGCAGTGCTAGAGTTTTTGATAGCTCCTATAATTCACCCCTCCACTTT
CDR3 protein: CSARVFDSSYNSPLHF

J gene: TRBJ1-2
D gene: .
V gene: TRBV3-1
clone size: .
CDR3 DNA: TGTGCCAGCAGCCAAAGGACCCCAGATTATGGCTACACCTTC
CDR3 protein: CASSQRTPDYGYTF

J gene: TRBJ2-1
D gene: .
V gene: TRBV27
clone size: .
CDR3 DNA: TGTGCCAGCAGTTTAGAGGGGGTCCACAATGAGCAGTTCTTC
CDR3 protein: CASSLEGVHNEQFF

J gene: TRBJ2-2
D gene: .
V gene: TRBV5-1
clone size: few
CDR3 DNA: TGCGCCAGCAGCTTGGCAGGGCCCATTTCCGGGGAGCTGTTTTTT
CDR3 protein: CASSLAGPISGELFF

J gene: TRBJ2-7
D gene: .
V gene: TRBV28
clone size: many
CDR3 DNA: TGTGCCAGCAGTTGGTTCACAGGTCACTACGAGCAGTACTTC
CDR3 protein: CASSWFTGHYEQYF

J gene: TRBJ2-7
D gene: .
V gene: TRBV24-1
clone size: .
CDR3 DNA: TGTGCCACCAGTGACCTTTTGGGGGAGCAGTACTTC
CDR3 protein: CATSDLLGEQYF

J gene: TRBJ2-3
D gene: TRBD2
V gene: TRBV5-1
clone size: many
CDR3 DNA: TGCGCCAGCAGCTTGGTCTCGGGAGGGCTGAGCACAGATACGCAGTATTTT
CDR3 protein: CASSLVSGGLSTDTQYF

J gene: TRBJ2-7
D gene: .
V gene: TRBV2
clone size: .
CDR3 DNA: TGTGCCAGCAGTGAAACAACAGGGACCGAGCAGTACTTC
CDR3 protein: CASSETTGTEQYF

J gene: TRBJ1-1
D gene: .
V gene: TRBV14
clone size: many
CDR3 DNA: TGTGCCAGCAGCCTCCGGGGAGGACAAATAACCGAAGCTTTCTTT
CDR3 protein: CASSLRGGQITEAFF

J gene: TRBJ2-3
D gene: .
V gene: TRBV28
clone size: .
CDR3 DNA: TGTGCCAGCAGTTTATTGGGCATCCATGGGGCGCAGTATTTT
CDR3 protein: CASSLLGIHGAQYF

J gene: TRBJ2-7
D gene: TRBD1
V gene: TRBV29-1
clone size: .
CDR3 DNA: TGCAGCGTTGAAGGCAGTTCCGGGACAGCCTACGAGCAGTACTTC
CDR3 protein: CSVEGSSGTAYEQYF

J gene: TRBJ1-2
D gene: .
V gene: TRBV11-2
clone size: many
CDR3 DNA: TGTGCCAGCAGCTTATCCCCAGCTGGCTACACCTTC
CDR3 protein: CASSLSPAGYTF

J gene: TRBJ2-5
D gene: .
V gene: TRBV20-1
clone size: many
CDR3 DNA: TGCAGTGCGGCGAGTGGAAACCAAGAGACCCAGTACTTC
CDR3 protein: CSAASGNQETQYF

J gene: TRBJ2-5
D gene: TRBD2
V gene: TRBV6-1
clone size: few
CDR3 DNA: TGTGCCAGCAGGGGACTAGCAGGGCGGTCGGAGACCCAGTACTTC
CDR3 protein: CASRGLAGRSETQYF

J gene: TRBJ2-2
D gene: .
V gene: TRBV19
clone size: .
CDR3 DNA: TGTGCCAGTAAAAACAGGGAATTGCTCTCGCCCGGGGAGCTGTTTTTT
CDR3 protein: CASKNRELLSPGELFF